Each of the 8 T cell receptor beta chains below was sequenced from the same sample in a study of response to subunit inactivated influenza vaccine. TCRdb re-derived calls from the RT-PCR reads in MiXCR, one entry per CDR3 protein. The sample includes approximately 700,000 distinct CDR3 sequences, approximately 15% of them seen just once. The input for sequencing was PBMCs from blood, taken 11 to 12 days after vaccination. The receptors were sampled from a man in his fifties who received an inactivated influenza vaccine.

The chain links TRBV20-1 to TRBJ2-1; no definite D call. The CDR3 totals 16 residues. The V end was cut by 1 base, the J end by 0 bases, with 13 bases between. Germline V gives CDR1 DFQATT, CDR2 SNEGSKA (reference sequence). CDR3 amino acids: CSARGLSESSYNEQFF. CDR3 coding DNA: TGCAGTGCTAGAGGTTTATCGGAGAGCTCCTACAATGAGCAGTTCTTC.

The V call is TRBV2, the J call TRBJ2-7; D tentatively reads TRBD1 or TRBD2 (5 bases each). CDR3 length equals 14 residues. Per the germline V gene, CDR1 is SNHLY and CDR2 is FYNNEI. The V end lost 6 bases, the J end lost 2 bases, and 14 bases lay between the germline ends. CDR3 coding DNA: TGTGCCAGCAGGGCCGGGACGTCAACCTACGAGCAGTACTTC. This translates into CASRAGTSTYEQYF.

There are many counts of this clonotype. The chain couples TRBV12-3 or TRBV12-4 to TRBJ2-5; 11 nucleotides agree with TRBD2. The J segment lost 2 bases and the V segment lost 8 bases, leaving 7 bases of the junction unmatched. This CDR3 contains 15 residues. As DNA, the CDR3 is TGTGCCAGCTCACTCGGGACTAGCGGACAAGAGACCCAGTACTTC. It yields the protein CASSLGTSGQETQYF.

About this clonotype: The junction does not match germline at one end; this may be a read error. The J gene is TRBJ2-7, the V gene TRBV12-3 or TRBV12-4; TRBD2 matches at 9 bases. The CDR3 has 12 residues. CDR3 DNA: TGTGCCAGCAGTTCGCCGGCTAGCGGGAACCGCTTC. This translates into CASSSPASGNRF.

The chain links TRBV12-3 or TRBV12-4 to TRBJ1-5, with TRBD1 matching 9 bases. V shed 5 bases and J 4 bases; nucleotides not matched to a gene: 6. The CDR3 loop spans 15 amino acids. CDR3 amino acids: CASSPRTGENQPQHF. For the CDR3, the DNA is TGTGCCAGCAGTCCCCGGACAGGGGAGAATCAGCCCCAGCATTTT.

V usage is TRBV5-1 and J usage is TRBJ1-4; maybe TRBD1 (5 bases). CDR1 is SGHRS, CDR2 YFSETQ, per germline. This CDR3 region has 14 residues. The germline V and J ends were trimmed by 4 bases and 3 bases, with 10 bases remaining between them. CDR3 amino acids: CASSSGTSNEKLFF. The CDR3 DNA is TGCGCCAGCAGCAGTGGGACCTCTAATGAAAAACTGTTTTTT.

This clonotype was counted only a few times. V is TRBV20-1 and J is TRBJ1-1; TRBD1 matches 12 bases. Germline CDR1 and CDR2: DFQATT and SNEGSKA (reference sequence). V lost 5 bases to trimming and J lost 5 bases; unmatched junction nucleotides: 6. The CDR3 consists of 14 residues. DNA for the CDR3: TGCAGTGCTGGGGACAGGGGGCGCTTGACTGAAGCTTTCTTT. Amino acid sequence: CSAGDRGRLTEAFF.

The CDR3 here is CSARDRQGSGSEAFF. CDR3 coding DNA: TGCAGTGCTAGAGATCGACAGGGGTCGGGCTCTGAAGCTTTCTTT. The chain couples TRBV20-1 to TRBJ1-1; TRBD1 matches 8 bases. Germline CDR1 DFQATT, CDR2 SNEGSKA (reference sequence). The V gene end was trimmed by 0 bases and the J gene end by 6 bases; junction bases not matched to a gene: 9. This CDR3 contains 15 residues.